This TCR beta chain was identified in a study of T cell responses to AZD1222 COVID-19 vaccine. Findings and limits, study-wide: There were mostly white British donors and more females than males, and clonal diversity was possibly underestimated. Across spike, vaccine-associated CD4 TCRs were found, dominant at 160-218 and 743-854. The breadth and depth of Spike-specific TCRs increased once two AZD1222 doses had been given. Repertoires in all cases were sampled only once the peak T cell response had passed.

The V gene lost 6 bases and the J gene lost 3 bases, with 5 bases spanning the gap. The CDR3 runs 11 residues. The germline V gene encodes CDR1 MNHNY and CDR2 SVGAGI (reference sequence). The assay was immunoSEQ multiplex PCR, and TCRdb's table has in-frame clones only and misses some. Here the sample spans about 130,000 clones, around 90% being singletons. In the case of this clone: Its antigen is not identified.

The TCR comes from an adult in good health. This chain joins TRBV6-6 and TRBJ1-2; TRBD1 is a possible D gene (5 bases). Sequenced material: peripheral blood, taken on day 0 of AZD1222 vaccination. This chain's CDR3 is CASRGDYGYTF. CDR3 nucleotides: TGTGCCAGCAGGGGGGACTATGGCTACACCTTC.